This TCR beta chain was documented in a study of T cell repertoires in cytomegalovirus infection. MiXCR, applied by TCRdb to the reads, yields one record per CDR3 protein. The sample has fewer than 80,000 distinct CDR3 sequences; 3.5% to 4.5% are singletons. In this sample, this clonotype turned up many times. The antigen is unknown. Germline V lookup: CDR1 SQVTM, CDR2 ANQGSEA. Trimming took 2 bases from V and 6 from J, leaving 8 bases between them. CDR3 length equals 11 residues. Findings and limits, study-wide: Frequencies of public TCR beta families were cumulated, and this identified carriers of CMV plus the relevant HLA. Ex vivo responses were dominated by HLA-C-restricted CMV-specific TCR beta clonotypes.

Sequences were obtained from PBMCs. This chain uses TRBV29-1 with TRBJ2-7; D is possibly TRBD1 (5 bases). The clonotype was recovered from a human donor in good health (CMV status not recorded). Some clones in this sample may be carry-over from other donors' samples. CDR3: CSVERGFEQYF. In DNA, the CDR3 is TGCAGCGTTGAAAGGGGATTCGAGCAGTACTTC.